This T cell receptor (beta chain) was recorded in a study of blood T cells in healthy people across ages. Findings and caveats of the study: Compared with aged donors, long-lived donors showed fewer expanded clones, suggesting selection. Without sorted subsets, naive and antigen-experienced compartments could not be conclusively compared.

With respect to this clonotype: Its target is unknown.

Total RNA extracted from each sample amounted to at least 5.5 micrograms. It was with a sample-barcoded 5' primer and a J-beta primer mix that a second PCR of roughly 7 to 12 cycles was run. MiXCR was run by TCRdb on the 5' RACE reads, yielding one entry per CDR3 protein. There are about 970,000 distinct CDR3 sequences in the sample; 51% occur only once, and about 22% lies in the top ten. Trimming left V 1 base short and J 3 bases short, with 11 bases between. The CDR3 covers 15 residues. Germline assignment: CDR1 LNHNV and CDR2 YYDKDF (reference sequence). This clonotype was obtained from a woman aged 55-69 years in good health. The chain joins TRBV15 to TRBJ2-3; D gene ambiguous. The sequenced sample was blood. The DNA of the CDR3 is TGTGCCACCAGCAGAGCAAAGCACTTTACAGATACGCAGTATTTT. Protein sequence: CATSRAKHFTDTQYF.